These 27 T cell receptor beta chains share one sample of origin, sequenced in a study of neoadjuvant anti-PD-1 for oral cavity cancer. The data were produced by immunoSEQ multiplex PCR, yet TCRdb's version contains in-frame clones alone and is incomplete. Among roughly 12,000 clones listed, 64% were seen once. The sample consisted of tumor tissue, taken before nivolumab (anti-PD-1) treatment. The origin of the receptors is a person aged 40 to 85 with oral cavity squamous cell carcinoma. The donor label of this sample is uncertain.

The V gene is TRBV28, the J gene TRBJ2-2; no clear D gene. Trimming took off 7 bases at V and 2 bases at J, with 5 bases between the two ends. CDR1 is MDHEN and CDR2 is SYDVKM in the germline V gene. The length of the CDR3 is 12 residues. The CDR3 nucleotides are TGTGCCAGCACTCTTAACACCGGGGAGCTGTTTTTT. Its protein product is CASTLNTGELFF. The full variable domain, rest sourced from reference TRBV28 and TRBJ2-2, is DVKVTQSSRYLVKRTGEKVFLECVQDMDHENMFWYRQDPGLGLRLIYFSYDVKMKEKGDIPEGYSVSREKKERFSLILESASTNQTSMYLCASTLNTGELFFGEGSRLTVL.

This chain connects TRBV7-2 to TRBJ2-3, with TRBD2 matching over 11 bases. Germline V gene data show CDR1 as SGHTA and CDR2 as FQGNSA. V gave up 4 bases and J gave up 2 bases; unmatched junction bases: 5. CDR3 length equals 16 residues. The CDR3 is CASSSGLAVSTDTQYF. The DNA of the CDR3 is TGTGCCAGCAGCTCGGGACTAGCGGTTTCCACAGATACGCAGTATTTT.

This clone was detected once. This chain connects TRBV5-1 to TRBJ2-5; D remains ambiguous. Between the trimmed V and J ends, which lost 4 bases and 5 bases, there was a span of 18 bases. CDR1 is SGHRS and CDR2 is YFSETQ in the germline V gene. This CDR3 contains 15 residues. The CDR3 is CASSLIGSQGETQYF. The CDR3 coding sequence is TGCGCCAGCAGCCTTATTGGATCACAAGGGGAGACCCAGTACTTC. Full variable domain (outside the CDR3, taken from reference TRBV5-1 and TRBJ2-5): KAGVTQTPRYLIKTRGQQVTLSCSPISGHRSVSWYQQTPGQGLQFLFEYFSETQRNKGNFPGRFSGRQFSNSRSEMNVSTLELGDSALYLCASSLIGSQGETQYFGPGTRLLVL.

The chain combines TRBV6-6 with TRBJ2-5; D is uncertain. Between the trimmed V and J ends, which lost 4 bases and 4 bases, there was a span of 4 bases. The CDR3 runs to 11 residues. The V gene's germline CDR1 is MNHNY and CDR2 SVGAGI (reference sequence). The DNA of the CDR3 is TGTGCCAGCAGTTTCGGAGAGACCCAGTACTTC. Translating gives CASSFGETQYF.

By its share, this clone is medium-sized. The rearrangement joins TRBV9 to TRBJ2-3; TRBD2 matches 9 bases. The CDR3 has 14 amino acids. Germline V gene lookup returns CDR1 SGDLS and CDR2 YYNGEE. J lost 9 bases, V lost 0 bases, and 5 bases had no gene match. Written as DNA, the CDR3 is TGTGCCAGCAGCGTAGATGGCAGCGGGGGGACGCAGTATTTT. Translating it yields CASSVDGSGGTQYF.

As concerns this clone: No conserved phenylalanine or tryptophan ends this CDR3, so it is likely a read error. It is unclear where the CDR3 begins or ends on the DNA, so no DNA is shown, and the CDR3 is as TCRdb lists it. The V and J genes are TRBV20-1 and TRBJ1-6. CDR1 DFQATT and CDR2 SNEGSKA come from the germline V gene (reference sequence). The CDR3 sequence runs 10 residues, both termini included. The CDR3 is CSAPPGPSLI.

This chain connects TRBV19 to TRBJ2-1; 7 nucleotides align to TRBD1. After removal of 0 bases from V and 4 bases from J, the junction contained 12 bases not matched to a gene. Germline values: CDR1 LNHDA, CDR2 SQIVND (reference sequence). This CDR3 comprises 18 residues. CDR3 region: CASSIDSYRGSIYNEQFF. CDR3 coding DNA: TGTGCCAGTAGTATAGATTCTTACAGGGGATCGATTTACAATGAGCAGTTCTTC.

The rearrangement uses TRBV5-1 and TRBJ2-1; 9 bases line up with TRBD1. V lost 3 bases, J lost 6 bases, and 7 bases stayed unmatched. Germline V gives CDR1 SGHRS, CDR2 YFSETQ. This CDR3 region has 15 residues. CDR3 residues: CASSWQGQGSNEQFF. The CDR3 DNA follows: TGCGCCAGCAGCTGGCAGGGACAGGGTTCCAATGAGCAGTTCTTC.

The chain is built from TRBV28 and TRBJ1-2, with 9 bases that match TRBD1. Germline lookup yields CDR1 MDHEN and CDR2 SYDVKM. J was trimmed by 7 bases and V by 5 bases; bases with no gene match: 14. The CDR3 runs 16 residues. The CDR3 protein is CASSRAAYRGHGGYTF. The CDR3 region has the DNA TGTGCCAGCAGTCGCGCGGCTTACAGGGGGCATGGTGGCTACACCTTC.

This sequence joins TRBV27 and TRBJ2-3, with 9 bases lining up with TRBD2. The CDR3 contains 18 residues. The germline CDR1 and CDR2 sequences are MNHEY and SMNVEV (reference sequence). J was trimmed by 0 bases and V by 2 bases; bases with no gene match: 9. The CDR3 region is CASSLLYIAGESTDTQYF. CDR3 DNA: TGTGCCAGCAGTTTACTTTATATAGCGGGGGAAAGCACAGATACGCAGTATTTT.

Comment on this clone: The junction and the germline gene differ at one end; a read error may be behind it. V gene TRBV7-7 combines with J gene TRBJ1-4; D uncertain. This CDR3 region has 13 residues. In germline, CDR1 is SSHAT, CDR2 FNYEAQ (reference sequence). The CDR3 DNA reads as TGTGCTAGCAGCTTGGGGTTTAATGAAAAACTGTTTTTT. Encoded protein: CASSLGFNEKLFF. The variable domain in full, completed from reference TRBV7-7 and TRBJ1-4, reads GAGVSQSPRYKVTKRGQDVTLRCDPISSHATLYWYQQALGQGPEFLTYFNYEAQPDKSGLPSDRFSAERPEGSISTLTIQRTEQRDSAMYRCASSLGFNEKLFFGSGTQLSVL.

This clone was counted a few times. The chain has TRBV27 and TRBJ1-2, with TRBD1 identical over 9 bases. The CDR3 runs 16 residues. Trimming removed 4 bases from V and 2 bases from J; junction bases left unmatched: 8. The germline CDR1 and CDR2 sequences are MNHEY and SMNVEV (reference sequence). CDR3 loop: CASSSRDRDLNYGYTF. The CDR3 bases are TGTGCCAGCAGTTCCCGGGACAGGGATCTCAACTATGGCTACACCTTC.

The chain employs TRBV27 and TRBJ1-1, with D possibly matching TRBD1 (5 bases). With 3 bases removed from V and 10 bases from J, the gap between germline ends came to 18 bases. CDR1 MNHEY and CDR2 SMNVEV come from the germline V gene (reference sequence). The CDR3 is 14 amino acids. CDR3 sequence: CASSFRGGAFAAFF. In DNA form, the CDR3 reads TGTGCCAGCAGTTTCAGAGGAGGGGCATTTGCAGCTTTCTTT.

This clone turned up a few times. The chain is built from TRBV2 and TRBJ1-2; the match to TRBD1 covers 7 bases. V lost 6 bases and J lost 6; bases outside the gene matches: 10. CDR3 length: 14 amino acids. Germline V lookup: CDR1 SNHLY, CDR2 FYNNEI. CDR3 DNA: TGTGCCAGCAGCCTGACAGGGACAACTAATGGCTACACCTTC. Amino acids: CASSLTGTTNGYTF. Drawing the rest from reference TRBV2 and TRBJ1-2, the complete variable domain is EPEVTQTPSHQVTQMGQEVILRCVPISNHLYFYWYRQILGQKVEFLVSFYNNEISEKSEIFDDQFSVERPDGSNFTLKIRSTKLEDSAMYFCASSLTGTTNGYTFGSGTRLTVV.

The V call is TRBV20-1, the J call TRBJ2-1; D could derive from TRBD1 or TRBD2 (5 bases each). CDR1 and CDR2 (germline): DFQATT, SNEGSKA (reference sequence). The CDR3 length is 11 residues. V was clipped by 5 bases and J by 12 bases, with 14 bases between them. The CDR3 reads CSAQSGGGQFF. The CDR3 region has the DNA TGCAGTGCTCAGTCGGGTGGGGGGCAGTTCTTC.

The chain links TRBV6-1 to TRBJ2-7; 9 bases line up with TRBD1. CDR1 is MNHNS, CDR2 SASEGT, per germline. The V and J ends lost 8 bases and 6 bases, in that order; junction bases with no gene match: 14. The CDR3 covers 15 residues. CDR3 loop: CASSPPGTGPLEQYF. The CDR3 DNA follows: TGTGCCAGCTCCCCACCCGGGACAGGGCCACTCGAGCAGTACTTC.

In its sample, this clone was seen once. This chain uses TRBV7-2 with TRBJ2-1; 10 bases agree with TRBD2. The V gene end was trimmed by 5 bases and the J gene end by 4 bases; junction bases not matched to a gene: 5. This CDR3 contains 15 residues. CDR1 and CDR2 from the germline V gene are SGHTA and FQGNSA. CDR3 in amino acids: CASSPGTSAYNEQFF. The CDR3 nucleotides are TGTGCCAGCAGCCCAGGGACTAGCGCTTACAATGAGCAGTTCTTC.

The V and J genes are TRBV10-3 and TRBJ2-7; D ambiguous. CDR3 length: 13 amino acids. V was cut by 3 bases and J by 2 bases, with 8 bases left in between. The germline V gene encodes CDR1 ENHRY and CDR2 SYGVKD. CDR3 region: CAISEHNTYEQYF. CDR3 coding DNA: TGTGCCATCAGTGAACACAATACCTACGAGCAGTACTTC.

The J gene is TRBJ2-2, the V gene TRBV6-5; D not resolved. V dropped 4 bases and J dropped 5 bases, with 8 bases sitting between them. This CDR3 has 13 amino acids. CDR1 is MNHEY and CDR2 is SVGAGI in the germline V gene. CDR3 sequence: CASSSLGTGELFF. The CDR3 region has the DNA TGTGCCAGCAGTTCATTAGGGACCGGGGAGCTGTTTTTT.

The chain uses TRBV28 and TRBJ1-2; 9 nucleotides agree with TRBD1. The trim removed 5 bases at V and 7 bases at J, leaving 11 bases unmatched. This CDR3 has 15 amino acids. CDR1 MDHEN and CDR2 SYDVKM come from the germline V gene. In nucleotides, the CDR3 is TGTGCCAGCAGTATACAGGGGGCGCAAGGGGCTGGCTACACCTTC. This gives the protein CASSIQGAQGAGYTF.

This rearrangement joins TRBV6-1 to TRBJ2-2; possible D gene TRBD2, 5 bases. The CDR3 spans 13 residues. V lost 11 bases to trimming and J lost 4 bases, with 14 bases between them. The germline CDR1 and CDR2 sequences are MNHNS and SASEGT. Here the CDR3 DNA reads TGTGCCGGCCGGGATCAGGTCACCGGGGAGCTGTTTTTT. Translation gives CAGRDQVTGELFF.

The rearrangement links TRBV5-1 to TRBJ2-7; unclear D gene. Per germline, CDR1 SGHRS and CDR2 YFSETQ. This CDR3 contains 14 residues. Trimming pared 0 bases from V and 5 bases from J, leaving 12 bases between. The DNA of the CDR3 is TGCGCCAGCAGCTTGGGAAGGTTCGTCAACGAGCAGTACTTC. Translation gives CASSLGRFVNEQYF. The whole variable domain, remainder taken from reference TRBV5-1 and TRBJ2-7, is KAGVTQTPRYLIKTRGQQVTLSCSPISGHRSVSWYQQTPGQGLQFLFEYFSETQRNKGNFPGRFSGRQFSNSRSEMNVSTLELGDSALYLCASSLGRFVNEQYFGPGTRLTVT.

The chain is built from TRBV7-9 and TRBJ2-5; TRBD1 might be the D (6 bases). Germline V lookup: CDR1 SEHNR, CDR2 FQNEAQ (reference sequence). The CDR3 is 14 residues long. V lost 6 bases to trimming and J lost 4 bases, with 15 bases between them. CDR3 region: CASSLWGRGETQYF. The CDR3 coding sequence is TGTGCCAGCAGTCTCTGGGGCAGGGGAGAGACCCAGTACTTC.

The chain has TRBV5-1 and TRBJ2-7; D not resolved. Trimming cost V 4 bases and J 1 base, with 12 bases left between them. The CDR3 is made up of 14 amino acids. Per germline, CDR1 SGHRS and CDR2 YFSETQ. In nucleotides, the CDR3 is TGCGCCAGCAGCGGCCCGGCATATTCCTACGAGCAGTACTTC. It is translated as CASSGPAYSYEQYF.

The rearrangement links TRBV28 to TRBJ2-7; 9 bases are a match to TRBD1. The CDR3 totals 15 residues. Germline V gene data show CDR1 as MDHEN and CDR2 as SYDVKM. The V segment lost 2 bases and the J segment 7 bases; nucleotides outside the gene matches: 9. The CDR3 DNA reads TGTGCCAGCAGTTTAGAGGGGACAGGGTCGGGTGAGCAGTACTTC. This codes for CASSLEGTGSGEQYF. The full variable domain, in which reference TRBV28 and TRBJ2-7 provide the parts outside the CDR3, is DVKVTQSSRYLVKRTGEKVFLECVQDMDHENMFWYRQDPGLGLRLIYFSYDVKMKEKGDIPEGYSVSREKKERFSLILESASTNQTSMYLCASSLEGTGSGEQYFGPGTRLTVT.

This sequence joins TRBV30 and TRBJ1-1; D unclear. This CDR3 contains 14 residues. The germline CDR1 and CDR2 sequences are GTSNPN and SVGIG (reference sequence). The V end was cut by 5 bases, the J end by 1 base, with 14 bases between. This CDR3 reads CAWQQPGGNTEAFF. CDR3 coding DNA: TGTGCCTGGCAGCAACCCGGCGGGAACACTGAAGCTTTCTTT.

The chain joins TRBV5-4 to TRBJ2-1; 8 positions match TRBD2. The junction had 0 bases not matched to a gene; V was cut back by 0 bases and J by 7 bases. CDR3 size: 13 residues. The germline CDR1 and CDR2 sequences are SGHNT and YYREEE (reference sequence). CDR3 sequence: CASSLVAGNEQFF. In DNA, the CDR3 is TGTGCCAGCAGCTTGGTAGCGGGGAATGAGCAGTTCTTC.